This TCR beta chain emerged from a study of vaccination effects on CD4 cells after COVID-19. About the research overall: Samples were collected from a few convalescent patients early and late following vaccination.

Antigen-specific CD4+ T cells expanded by the ViraFEST assay with viral peptide pools were then sequenced. Isolation of CD4+ T cells took place after nine to ten days of culture. Documented for the person is a PCR-confirmed SARS-CoV-2 infection occurring between March and December 2020. Either the mRNA-1273 or the BNT162b2 vaccine was given to participants as two doses. Profiled with immunoSEQ multiplex PCR; TCRdb holds only in-frame clones, not every one. There are 15,000 to 20,000 clones in the sample; 65% to 75% occur only once, and 20% to 25% lies in the top ten. This clone was seen just once. Its antigen is not identified. The TCR comes from a human donor who had a prior SARS-CoV-2 infection. This sample comprised CD4+ T cells from PBMCs cultured with SARS-CoV-2 spike peptides, obtained after COVID-19 vaccination.

This CDR3 reads CASSPGTTPRKTQYF. In DNA form, the CDR3 reads TGCGCCAGCAGCCCCGGGACTACCCCCCGAAAGACCCAGTACTTC. The V and J genes are TRBV5-1 and TRBJ2-5; 7 bases match TRBD2. In germline, CDR1 is SGHRS, CDR2 YFSETQ. The J segment lost 6 bases and the V segment lost 4 bases, leaving 12 bases of the junction unmatched. This CDR3 has 15 amino acids.